This T cell receptor beta chain is drawn from a study of blood T cell repertoires in COVID-19. Clones were sequenced by immunoSEQ multiplex PCR, and TCRdb holds only the in-frame ones, with some missing. This repertoire shows 200,000 to 250,000 clones, 70% to 90% found once; its top ten account for around 9%. This clone was recorded a few times. CDR1 is SGHDN and CDR2 is FVKESK in the germline V gene. The CDR3 is 14 residues long. V trimming: 4 bases; J trimming: 7 bases; junction bases outside the gene matches: 8. The sequenced material came from PBMCs or T cells enriched from blood (not recorded which). The clonotype was recovered from a man between 40 and 49 years old who had recovered from COVID-19. The chain recombines TRBV14 with TRBJ2-7; 9 bases align to TRBD2. Here the CDR3 reads CASSLGSGSGEQYF. In DNA form, the CDR3 reads TGTGCCAGCAGCCTCGGTAGCGGGAGTGGGGAGCAGTACTTC.